This paragraph reports one T cell receptor (beta chain). Donors showed nominal health when sampled, although they likely had unrecorded immune exposures. This specimen comes from a study of cytomegalovirus exposure and HLA in healthy donors. Turning to the study itself: Of around 400 genotyped donors, 81% grouped in the Caucasian-associated ancestry cluster.

This PCR relied on a set of 60 Vbeta primers and 13 Jbeta primers. Profiled with immunoSEQ multiplex PCR; TCRdb holds only in-frame clones, not every one. The sample shows about 140,000 clones, roughly 84% of them seen only once. The V end was cut by 1 base, the J end by 2 bases, with 17 bases between. The germline CDR1 and CDR2 sequences are PRHDT and FYEKMQ (reference sequence). This CDR3 contains 17 residues. This rearrangement joins TRBV13 to TRBJ1-1; D is possibly TRBD1 (5 bases). This receptor was identified in a boy younger than 10 in good health and CMV-seronegative. The material sequenced was PBMCs. In DNA form, the CDR3 reads TGTGCCAGCAGCTTAGTTTCGACAGAAGGGCCTAACACTGAAGCTTTCTTT. Residues: CASSLVSTEGPNTEAFF.